A selection of T cell receptor beta chains follows, all from one sample in a study of blood T cell repertoires in COVID-19. Sequencing was performed with immunoSEQ multiplex PCR; in TCRdb, only in-frame clones are kept and a portion is missing. The sample records around 300,000 clones, around 90% being singletons. The sequenced sample was PBMCs or T cells enriched from blood (not recorded which). Source of these receptors: a woman aged 55-69 years in a cohort exposed to, infected with or recovered from COVID-19 (not recorded which). CDR3s include the opening cysteine and the closing phenylalanine or tryptophan. Each record gives: CDR3 DNA, CDR3 protein, clone size, V gene, D gene, J gene. The D gene is left open where the match is weak. Clone sizes are given selectively: once, few, many, or a class where the clone is expanded.

cdr3_nt: TGTGCCAGCGGGGGACAGGGGTACACCGGGGAGCTGTTTTTT
cdr3_aa: CASGGQGYTGELFF
clone_size: .
v_call: TRBV27
d_call: TRBD1
j_call: TRBJ2-2

cdr3_nt: TGTGCCAGCAGCGACAGGGGGCTGTTTGAAAAACTGTTTTTT
cdr3_aa: CASSDRGLFEKLFF
clone_size: .
v_call: TRBV28
d_call: TRBD1
j_call: TRBJ1-4

cdr3_nt: TGTGCCAGCAGCTTAGGGGCAGGGACCGGGGAGCTGTTTTTT
cdr3_aa: CASSLGAGTGELFF
clone_size: .
v_call: TRBV7-3
d_call: .
j_call: TRBJ2-2

cdr3_nt: TGTGCCACCAGCAGAGGTGGGACGGGGGTATCCTACAATGAGCAGTTCTTC
cdr3_aa: CATSRGGTGVSYNEQFF
clone_size: .
v_call: TRBV15
d_call: .
j_call: TRBJ2-1

cdr3_nt: TGTGCCGGAGGCCGGGACAGGTATTCCTACGAGCAGTACTTC
cdr3_aa: CAGGRDRYSYEQYF
clone_size: .
v_call: TRBV2
d_call: TRBD1
j_call: TRBJ2-7

cdr3_nt: TGTGCCAGCATTAGAGGAACTAGCAATCAGCCCCAGCATTTT
cdr3_aa: CASIRGTSNQPQHF
clone_size: few
v_call: TRBV28
d_call: .
j_call: TRBJ1-5

cdr3_nt: TGCGCCAGCAGCTTGATATCAGCGGGGCCCACCTACGAGCAGTACTTC
cdr3_aa: CASSLISAGPTYEQYF
clone_size: .
v_call: TRBV5-1
d_call: TRBD2
j_call: TRBJ2-7

cdr3_nt: TGCGCCAGCAGCTTGGTTGCCCCAATGGGTGCAGGGGGCGCCGAGCAGTACTTC
cdr3_aa: CASSLVAPMGAGGAEQYF
clone_size: few
v_call: TRBV5-1
d_call: TRBD1
j_call: TRBJ2-7

cdr3_nt: TGTGCCAGCAGCTCGTTAGCGGGAGGGCCGAGGTACGAGCAGTACTTC
cdr3_aa: CASSSLAGGPRYEQYF
clone_size: .
v_call: TRBV12-1
d_call: .
j_call: TRBJ2-7

cdr3_nt: TGTGCCAGCAGAAAGCGGGAGGGTCCTATTAGCTCCTACAATGAGCAGTTCTTC
cdr3_aa: CASRKREGPISSYNEQFF
clone_size: .
v_call: TRBV28
d_call: TRBD2
j_call: TRBJ2-1

cdr3_nt: TGTGCCAGCAGTTACTCCGGGACAAACATGAACACTGAAGCTTTCTTT
cdr3_aa: CASSYSGTNMNTEAFF
clone_size: .
v_call: TRBV6-5
d_call: .
j_call: TRBJ1-1

cdr3_nt: TGTGCCAGCAGCGTAGTCATGGGGACTAGCGGGTTTACCTACAATGAGCAGTTCTTC
cdr3_aa: CASSVVMGTSGFTYNEQFF
clone_size: .
v_call: TRBV9
d_call: TRBD2
j_call: TRBJ2-1

cdr3_nt: TGTGCCAGCAGTCCCTTCTCACTAGCGGGAGTACGAAACGAGCAGTACTTC
cdr3_aa: CASSPFSLAGVRNEQYF
clone_size: once
v_call: TRBV27
d_call: TRBD2
j_call: TRBJ2-7